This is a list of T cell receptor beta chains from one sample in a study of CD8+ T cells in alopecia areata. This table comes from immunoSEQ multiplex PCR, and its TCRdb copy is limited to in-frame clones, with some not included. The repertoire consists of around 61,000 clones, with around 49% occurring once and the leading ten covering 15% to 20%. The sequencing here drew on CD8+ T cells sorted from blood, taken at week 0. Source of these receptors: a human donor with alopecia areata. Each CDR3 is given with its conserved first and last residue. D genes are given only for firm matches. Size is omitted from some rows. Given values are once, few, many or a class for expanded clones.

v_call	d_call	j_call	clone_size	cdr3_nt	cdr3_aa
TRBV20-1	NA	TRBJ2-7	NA	TGCAGTGCTAAGCTGCTCGAGCAGTACTTC	CSAKLLEQYF
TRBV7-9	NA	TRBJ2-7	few	TGTGCCAGCAGCCTCGGGGCAACCTACGAGCAGTACTTC	CASSLGATYEQYF
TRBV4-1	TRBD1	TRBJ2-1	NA	TGCGCCAGCAGCGAACCGGGACAGGGGGTAGAGTTCTTC	CASSEPGQGVEFF
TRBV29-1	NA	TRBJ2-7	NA	TGCAGCGTGGCGTGGGGGTATGCCTACGAGCAGTACTTC	CSVAWGYAYEQYF
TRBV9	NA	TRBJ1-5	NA	TGTGCCAGCAGCGTAGGTAGCAATCAGCCCCAGCATTTT	CASSVGSNQPQHF
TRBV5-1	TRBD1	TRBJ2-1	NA	TGCGCCAGCAGCTTGACAGGGGGCAGTCCCAATGAGCAGTTCTTC	CASSLTGGSPNEQFF
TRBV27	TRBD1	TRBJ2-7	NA	TGTGCCAGCAGTTTTCGTACAGGGGGTGCCTACGAGCAGTACTTC	CASSFRTGGAYEQYF
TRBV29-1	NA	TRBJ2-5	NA	TGCAGCGTAGAGACAGGCCCAGGGGAGACCCAGTACTTC	CSVETGPGETQYF
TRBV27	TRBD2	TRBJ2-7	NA	TGTGCCAGCAGTCCCCGAGGTAGCGGGCGGCCCTCCTACGAGCAGTACTTC	CASSPRGSGRPSYEQYF
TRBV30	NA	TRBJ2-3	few	TGTGCCTGGAGTGATCCAACTAGCCTAAGCACAGATACGCAGTATTTT	CAWSDPTSLSTDTQYF
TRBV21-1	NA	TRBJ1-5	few	TGTGCCAGCTGCCGATGCAGCAATCAGCCCCAGCATTTT	CASCRCSNQPQHF
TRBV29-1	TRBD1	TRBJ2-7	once	TGCAGCGTTGATAACCTGGGACAGGATCCCTACGAGCAGTACTTC	CSVDNLGQDPYEQYF
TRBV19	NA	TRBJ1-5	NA	TGTGCCAGTAGGGAAACAGAGCGCAATCAGCCCCAGCATTTT	CASRETERNQPQHF
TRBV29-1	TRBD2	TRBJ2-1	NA	TGCAGCGCATCTAGCGGAGGGTACAATGAGCAGTTCTTC	CSASSGGYNEQFF
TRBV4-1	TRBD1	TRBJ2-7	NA	TGCGCCAGCAGCCACGCCCTTCGGGACAGGGTGAAATACGAGCAGTACTTC	CASSHALRDRVKYEQYF
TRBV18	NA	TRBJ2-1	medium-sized	TGTGCCAGCTCACCAGGGGATAATGAGCAGTTCTTC	CASSPGDNEQFF
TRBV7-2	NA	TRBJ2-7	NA	TGTGCCAGCAGCCGTTGGACGGGTACCTACGAGCAGTACTTC	CASSRWTGTYEQYF
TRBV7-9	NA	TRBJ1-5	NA	TGTGCCAGCAGCTTATCCGGGACAAGTAGCAATCAGCCCCAGCATTTT	CASSLSGTSSNQPQHF
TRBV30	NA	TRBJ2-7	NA	TGTGCCTGGAACAGGATGTCTGACGAGCAGTACTTC	CAWNRMSDEQYF
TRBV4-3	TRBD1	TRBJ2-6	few	TGCGCCAGCAGCCCAACAGGGGGTAGTGGGGCCAACGTCCTGACTTTC	CASSPTGGSGANVLTF
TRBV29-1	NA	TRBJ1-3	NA	TGCAGCGCAATGACTGATATCTCTGGAAACACCATATATTTT	CSAMTDISGNTIYF
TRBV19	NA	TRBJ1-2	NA	TGTGCCGTCGGGGGTAGGGGACCAAACTATGGCTACACCTTC	CAVGGRGPNYGYTF
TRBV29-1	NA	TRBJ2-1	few	TGCAGCGTTGAATCGGTGGGGGCCCACTACAATGAGCAGTTCTTC	CSVESVGAHYNEQFF
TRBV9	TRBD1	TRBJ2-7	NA	TGTGCCAGCAACGTTGGGACAGGGGGCGAGCAGTACTTC	CASNVGTGGEQYF
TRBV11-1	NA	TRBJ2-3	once	TGTGCCAGCAGCTTAGATCAGGGACACGTAGATACGCAGTATTTT	CASSLDQGHVDTQYF
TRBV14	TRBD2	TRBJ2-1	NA	TGTGCCAGCAGCCAAGATCGGCAATCTGGCGGGAGGGCCGTAAATGAGCAGTTCTTC	CASSQDRQSGGRAVNEQFF
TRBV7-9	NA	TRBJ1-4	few	TGTGCCAGCAGCTTAGGTGCGGGCGAGGAACTGTTTTTT	CASSLGAGEELFF
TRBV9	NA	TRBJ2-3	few	TGTGCCAGCAGCGCAAGCGGAGCTACATTAGATACGCAGTATTTT	CASSASGATLDTQYF
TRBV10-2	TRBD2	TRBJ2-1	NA	TGCGCCAGTCAACCGGGGACTAGCTTCTACAATGAGCAGTTCTTC	CASQPGTSFYNEQFF
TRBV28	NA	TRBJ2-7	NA	TGTGCCAGCAGTTTACTTCCAGCGGCGGCCTACGAGCAGTACTTC	CASSLLPAAAYEQYF
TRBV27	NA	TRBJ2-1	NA	TGTGCCAGCAGTTTATCGAAGCGGAATGAGCAGTTCTTC	CASSLSKRNEQFF
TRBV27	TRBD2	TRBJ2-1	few	TGTGCCAGCAGTTTTCTAGCGGCTTTATACAATGAGCAGTTCTTC	CASSFLAALYNEQFF
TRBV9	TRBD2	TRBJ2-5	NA	TGTGCCAGCAGCGAAATAGCGGGAGGCCACAAAGAGACCCAGTACTTC	CASSEIAGGHKETQYF
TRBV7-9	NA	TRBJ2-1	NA	TGTGCCAGCAGTCTCTCCCCGTACAATGAGCAGTTCTTC	CASSLSPYNEQFF
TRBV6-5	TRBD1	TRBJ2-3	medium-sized	TGTGCCAGCAGTGACGGACAGGACGCAGATACGCAGTATTTT	CASSDGQDADTQYF
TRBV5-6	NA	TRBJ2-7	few	TGTGCCAGCAGCTTAGCAACAATCTACGAGCAGTACTTC	CASSLATIYEQYF
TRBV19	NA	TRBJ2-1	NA	TGTGCCAGTAGTATGTGGACCGATGAGCAGTTCTTC	CASSMWTDEQFF